The 17 T cell receptor beta chains reported below all come from one sample, sequenced in a study of neoadjuvant anti-PD-1 for oral cavity cancer. TCRdb's copy holds only in-frame clones and misses some; the assay was immunoSEQ multiplex PCR. The sample holds under 8,500 clones, around 46% seen once. The sequenced sample was tumor tissue, obtained before nivolumab (anti-PD-1) treatment. The receptors were sampled from a person between 40 and 79 years old with oral cavity squamous cell carcinoma.

The rearrangement uses TRBV12-5 and TRBJ1-1, with 7 bases fitting TRBD1. V gave up 7 bases and J gave up 4 bases; unmatched junction bases: 6. Germline V gene lookup returns CDR1 LGHNT and CDR2 FRNRAP. The CDR3 has 13 residues. The CDR3 DNA reads as TGTGCTAGTGTTTCGAACAGGGGCACTGAAGCTTTCTTT. It codes for CASVSNRGTEAFF.

There are a few counts of this clone. The V and J genes are TRBV2 and TRBJ2-6; TRBD1 might be the D (5 bases). V was clipped by 7 bases and J by 4 bases, with 14 bases between them. Germline V gives CDR1 SNHLY, CDR2 FYNNEI. The CDR3 is 15 residues long. CDR3 sequence reads: CASNKGNLGANVLTF. For the CDR3, the DNA is TGTGCCAGCAACAAGGGGAACCTGGGGGCCAACGTCCTGACTTTC.

Judged by abundance, this clone is medium-sized. The gene calls are TRBV7-9 and TRBJ2-7; 7 bases are shared with TRBD1. V gave up 4 bases and J gave up 4 bases; unmatched junction bases: 13. This CDR3 is 16 amino acids long. The V gene's germline CDR1 is SEHNR and CDR2 FQNEAQ (reference sequence). This CDR3 is CASSWGHETGNYEQYF. The CDR3, as DNA: TGTGCCAGCAGCTGGGGTCATGAGACAGGGAATTACGAGCAGTACTTC.

Note on this clone: At the DNA level, this CDR3 is encoded by other sequences in the same sample as well. V usage is TRBV5-6 and J usage is TRBJ2-7, with TRBD2 matching 7 bases. This CDR3 has 14 amino acids. CDR1 is SGHDT, CDR2 YYEEEE, per germline. Trimming at V came to 1 base and at J to 2 bases, leaving 3 bases not matched to a gene. CDR3 in amino acids: CASSLTAGTYEQYF. The CDR3 bases are TGTGCCAGCAGCTTGACAGCGGGGACCTACGAGCAGTACTTC.

The chain combines TRBV2 with TRBJ2-3; D remains unclear. In germline, CDR1 is SNHLY, CDR2 FYNNEI. V was pared by 10 bases and J by 5 bases, with 7 bases between. The CDR3 spans 10 residues. The CDR3 nucleotides are TGTGCCACCTGGAAAGATACGCAGTATTTT. This codes for CATWKDTQYF.

This clone was seen more than once but under ten times. This chain links TRBV19 with TRBJ1-2, with unresolved D. V lost 0 bases and J 8 bases, leaving 10 bases between the germline ends. This CDR3 spans 13 amino acids. The germline CDR1 and CDR2 sequences are LNHDA and SQIVND (reference sequence). CDR3 region: CASSIDRSPGYTF. In DNA form, the CDR3 reads TGTGCCAGTAGTATAGATAGAAGCCCCGGCTACACCTTC.

This clone is termed large (0.1 to 1%). The chain employs TRBV7-9 and TRBJ2-1; possibly TRBD2 for D (6 bases). This CDR3 has 14 residues. V lost 5 bases to trimming and J lost 7 bases, with 15 bases between them. CDR1 is SEHNR and CDR2 is FQNEAQ in the germline V gene (reference sequence). CDR3 region: CASSQPGLPNEQFF. CDR3 sequence (DNA): TGTGCCAGCAGCCAACCGGGACTCCCAAATGAGCAGTTCTTC.

By its share, this clone is medium-sized. The chain has TRBV11-2 and TRBJ2-7; D is unclear. Germline CDR1 and CDR2: SGHAT and FQNNGV. Trimming cost V 2 bases and J 2 bases, with 4 bases left between them. The CDR3 has 12 residues. CDR3 loop: CASSLRPYEQYF. The DNA for the CDR3 is TGTGCCAGCAGCTTACGTCCCTACGAGCAGTACTTC. The variable domain in full, with the rest retrieved from reference TRBV11-2 and TRBJ2-7, is EAGVAQSPRYKIIEKRQSVAFWCNPISGHATLYWYQQILGQGPKLLIQFQNNGVVDDSQLPKDRFSAERLKGVDSTLKIQPAKLEDSAVYLCASSLRPYEQYFGPGTRLTVT.

This clone was detected a few times. A read error may account for a junction end that differs from germline. CDR3: CASSLGQLTGRNF. In DNA, the CDR3 is TGTGCCAGCAGCTTAGGCCAGTTGACCGGGAGGAATTTT. The chain joins TRBV13 to TRBJ1-3; D unclear. This CDR3 region has 13 residues. The V gene's germline CDR1 is PRHDT and CDR2 FYEKMQ (reference sequence).

This chain uses TRBV10-3 with TRBJ1-4; 7 positions agree with TRBD1. The CDR3 length is 14 residues. V lost 10 bases to trimming and J lost 5 bases; unmatched junction nucleotides: 10. The V gene's germline CDR1 is ENHRY and CDR2 SYGVKD. The CDR3 DNA sequence: TGTGCCACACGAGACAGGGCTTCAAATGAAAAACTGTTTTTT. Translation: CATRDRASNEKLFF.

This clone was seen only a few times. The rearrangement links TRBV5-8 to TRBJ1-2, with TRBD1 matching over 12 bases. CDR1 is SGHTS and CDR2 is YDEGEE in the germline V gene. J was trimmed by 4 bases and V by 4 bases; bases with no gene match: 11. The CDR3 extends over 17 amino acids. The DNA of the CDR3 is TGTGCCAGCAGCCCAGGGACAGGGGGCGCGAAGGGCTATGGCTACACCTTC. Its translation: CASSPGTGGAKGYGYTF.

This sequence joins TRBV11-1 and TRBJ2-1; 9 positions agree with TRBD1. Trimming cost V 5 bases and J 9 bases; bases outside gene matches: 8. The CDR3 is made up of 14 amino acids. Germline loops: CDR1 SGHAT, CDR2 FQDESV (reference sequence). CDR3 amino acids: CASSRTGARSEQFF. In DNA, the CDR3 is TGTGCCAGCAGCCGGACAGGGGCCCGAAGTGAGCAGTTCTTC.

This clone came up once. The chain links TRBV29-1 to TRBJ2-3; 13 bases map to TRBD2. The CDR3 sequence is 18 residues long. Trimming removed 6 bases from V and 4 bases from J; junction bases left unmatched: 16. Germline V gene lookup returns CDR1 SQVTM and CDR2 ANQGSEA. CDR3 protein: CSVTSGRASVHTADTQYF. For the CDR3, the DNA is TGCAGCGTAACTAGCGGGAGGGCTAGTGTACACACTGCAGATACGCAGTATTTT.

The chain combines TRBV6-1 with TRBJ2-1; the D gene is possibly TRBD1 (5 bases). Trimming pared 0 bases from V and 1 base from J, leaving 7 bases between. The CDR3 contains 15 residues. CDR1 and CDR2 (germline): MNHNS, SASEGT. This CDR3 is CASSEAAGSYNEQFF. In nucleotides, the CDR3 is TGTGCCAGCAGTGAAGCAGCAGGGTCCTACAATGAGCAGTTCTTC.

The gene calls are TRBV28 and TRBJ2-4, with TRBD1 identical over 8 bases. V shed 3 bases and J 0 bases; nucleotides not matched to a gene: 4. CDR1 MDHEN and CDR2 SYDVKM come from the germline V gene. This CDR3 spans 16 amino acids. The CDR3 sequence: CASSFGQGLAKNIQYF. CDR3 bases: TGTGCCAGCAGTTTCGGACAGGGCCTAGCCAAAAACATTCAGTACTTC. The full variable domain, rest sourced from reference TRBV28 and TRBJ2-4, is DVKVTQSSRYLVKRTGEKVFLECVQDMDHENMFWYRQDPGLGLRLIYFSYDVKMKEKGDIPEGYSVSREKKERFSLILESASTNQTSMYLCASSFGQGLAKNIQYFGAGTRLSVL.

J is TRBJ1-2 and V is TRBV2, with D tentatively TRBD1 (5 bases). With 10 bases removed from V and 3 bases from J, the gap between germline ends came to 12 bases. Germline CDR1 is SNHLY and CDR2 is FYNNEI. The CDR3 runs 12 residues. The CDR3, as DNA: TGTGCCAACTGGGGGGTTGACTATGGCTACACCTTC. Translating gives CANWGVDYGYTF.

The chain combines TRBV9 with TRBJ1-2; no clear D. Trimming pared 3 bases from V and 3 bases from J, leaving 12 bases between. The CDR3 totals 14 residues. The germline CDR1 and CDR2 sequences are SGDLS and YYNGEE. CDR3 in amino acids: CASSATPGHYGYTF. CDR3 coding DNA: TGTGCCAGCAGCGCAACCCCTGGGCACTATGGCTACACCTTC.